The T cell receptor beta chain under discussion was sequenced for a study of PD-L1 blockade in urothelial cancer. Study information: It was at 3 weeks (second dose) and 6 weeks after treatment start that blood was analyzed.

Specified time point: pretreatment peripheral blood. Germline V gives CDR1 MNHEY, CDR2 SMNVEV (reference sequence). This CDR3 is 16 amino acids long. V lost 4 bases to trimming and J lost 14 bases; unmatched junction nucleotides: 14. Data came from immunoSEQ multiplex PCR; TCRdb stores just in-frame clones and leaves some out. The sample contains about 56,000 clones, about 85% of which appear only once. V usage is TRBV27 and J usage is TRBJ2-3, with 14 bases aligning to TRBD2. The TCR originated in a man between 70 and 80 years old with urothelial cancer. The sequencing here drew on PBMCs, taken around atezolizumab (anti-PD-L1) treatment. The CDR3 here is CASSSGLAGGPGYAYF. As DNA, the CDR3 is TGTGCCAGCAGTTCTGGACTAGCGGGAGGTCCGGGATACGCGTATTTT.